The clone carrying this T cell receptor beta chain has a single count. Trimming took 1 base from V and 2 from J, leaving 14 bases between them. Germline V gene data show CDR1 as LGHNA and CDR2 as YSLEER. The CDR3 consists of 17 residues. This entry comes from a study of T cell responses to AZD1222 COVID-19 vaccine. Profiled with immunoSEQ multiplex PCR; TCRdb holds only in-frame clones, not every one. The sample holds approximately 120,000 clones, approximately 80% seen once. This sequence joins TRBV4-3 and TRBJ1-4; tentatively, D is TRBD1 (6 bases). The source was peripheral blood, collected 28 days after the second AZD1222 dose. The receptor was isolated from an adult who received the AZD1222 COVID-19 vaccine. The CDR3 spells CASSQGAGANTNEKLFF. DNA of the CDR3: TGCGCCAGCAGCCAAGGAGCGGGGGCGAACACTAATGAAAAACTGTTTTTT.